This T cell receptor (beta chain) was captured by sequencing in a study of identical twins. Study results and caveats: For cord blood, abundant beta clonotypes had fewer insertions, unlike memory repertoires, which showed none. These conclusions were based on statistical analysis (cross-sectional, not following the same donors).

Remarks on this clonotype: Its antigen is undetermined.

V was cut by 8 bases and J by 6 bases, with 14 bases left in between. Germline assignment: CDR1 MNHEY and CDR2 SVGEGT. CDR3 length equals 12 residues. cDNA carried unique molecular identifiers, and a universal primer site was added by template switching. TCRdb reprocessed the 5' RACE reads with MiXCR, giving one entry per CDR3 protein. The table has 500,000 to 600,000 distinct CDR3 sequences, less than 25% seen once; the top ten hold roughly 0.91%. In addition, the sample was reused for a study of T cells expressing NK-cell markers. That work contributes: One observes that, in several donors, these clonotypes were also the leading ones within the CD3+CD56-NKG2C+ fraction.

The J gene is TRBJ2-7, the V gene TRBV6-2 or TRBV6-3; possibly TRBD1 for D (7 bases). Input material: CD4+ T cells sorted from blood. The clonotype comes from a woman between 18 and 30 years old in good health. In DNA, the CDR3 is TGTGCCAGCGGGCTCCAGGGGGGCGAGCAGTACTTC. Translated: CASGLQGGEQYF.